Detailed here is one T cell receptor (beta chain). Sequenced by immunoSEQ multiplex PCR; TCRdb stores in-frame clones only, minus some. The sample yields roughly 300,000 clones, approximately 90% seen once. The data are from a study of blood T cell repertoires in COVID-19. The overall study: T cells, B-cell-depleted T cells, or PBMCs supplied cDNA or gDNA.

CDR1 is KGHSH, CDR2 LQKENI, per germline. The CDR3 sequence is 14 residues long. V dropped 6 bases and J dropped 9; count of bases not matched to a gene: 10. Sequences were obtained from peripheral blood. The sequence was obtained from a woman in her twenties or thirties with COVID-19, enrolled during active disease. The chain combines TRBV18 with TRBJ1-2; the match to TRBD1 covers 10 bases. CDR3 in DNA: TGTGCCAGCTCTCACGGAGGACAGGGGGAGAGCTACACCTTC. Its translation: CASSHGGQGESYTF.